This entry lists 31 T cell receptor beta chains sequenced from one sample in a study of technical replicates of blood from several donors (dated by TCRdb to about 2017). The library was prepared using the immunoSEQ multiplex PCR assay. TCRdb carries this immuneACCESS record with in-frame sequences only. Its versions omit some clonotypes, under half of them owing to an unresolved V gene in the studies checked, with the rest unexplained. This sample gives around 79,000 clones in total; around 94% of them show up just once. Around 0.37% of the sample is in the top ten clones. Sequencing was carried out using T cells isolated from PBMCs. These TCRs come from a human donor in good health.

The gene calls are TRBV10-2 and TRBJ2-1; 11 bases fit TRBD2. The CDR3 sequence is 13 residues long. V gave up 9 bases and J gave up 8 bases; unmatched junction bases: 6. The germline CDR1 and CDR2 sequences are WSHSY and SAAADI. Written as DNA, the CDR3 is TGCGCCAGTACTAGCGGGAGTCGGTATGAGCAGTTCTTC. It codes for CASTSGSRYEQFF.

The V call is TRBV30, the J call TRBJ2-2, with D uncertain. Trimming pared 1 base from V and 6 bases from J, leaving 12 bases between. The germline V gene encodes CDR1 GTSNPN and CDR2 SVGIG (reference sequence). The CDR3 has 14 amino acids. The CDR3 sequence: CAWSDGSAAGELFF. CDR3 sequence (DNA): TGTGCCTGGAGTGATGGGTCGGCGGCCGGGGAGCTGTTTTTT.

CDR3 DNA sequence: TGTGCCAGCTTACAGGGGAGCTCTGGAAACACCATATATTTT. Its protein is CASLQGSSGNTIYF. The chain is built from TRBV6-1 and TRBJ1-3; TRBD1 matches at 7 bases. Trimming took 8 bases from V and 0 from J; bases not matched to a gene: 4. CDR3 length: 14 residues. Germline V gene lookup returns CDR1 MNHNS and CDR2 SASEGT.

J is TRBJ1-5 and V is TRBV28; D not resolved. The germline V gene has CDR1 MDHEN and CDR2 SYDVKM. Trimming stripped 6 bases from V and 0 bases from J, with 12 bases between. CDR3 length equals 15 residues. The CDR3 sequence: CASRGQTYSNQPQHF. The CDR3 DNA reads TGTGCCAGCAGGGGCCAAACTTATAGCAATCAGCCCCAGCATTTT.

This chain joins TRBV6-1 and TRBJ1-4; possible D gene TRBD1, 5 bases. Trimming removed 0 bases from V and 6 bases from J, with 11 bases in between. Germline values: CDR1 MNHNS, CDR2 SASEGT. The CDR3 is 15 amino acids. CDR3 residues: CASSEALPGDEKLFF. DNA of the CDR3: TGTGCCAGCAGTGAAGCTCTACCGGGGGATGAAAAACTGTTTTTT.

The count of this clone is one. The V gene is TRBV14, the J gene TRBJ1-1, with D perhaps matching TRBD1 (5 bases). V lost 4 bases to trimming and J lost 4 bases, with 19 bases between them. Germline CDR1 and CDR2: SGHDN and FVKESK. The CDR3 has 16 residues. CDR3 in DNA: TGTGCCAGCAGCCTCGAAGGGGTAGATAGAGGCACTGAAGCTTTCTTT. Protein: CASSLEGVDRGTEAFF.

This clone was detected once. The chain combines TRBV6-8 with TRBJ1-1; D perhaps matches TRBD1 (5 bases). Germline lookup yields CDR1 MNHGY and CDR2 SAAAGT. Deletions cut 1 base from V and 11 bases from J, with 14 bases between. This CDR3 contains 13 residues. Here the CDR3 reads CASSYCRAEVAFF. The CDR3 DNA sequence: TGTGCCAGCAGTTACTGCAGGGCAGAAGTGGCTTTCTTT.

The chain employs TRBV27 and TRBJ2-7, with 7 positions matching TRBD1. There are 13 residues in the CDR3. Germline V gene sequence: CDR1 MNHEY, CDR2 SMNVEV (reference sequence). With V trimmed by 1 base and J by 6 bases, 3 bases remained unmatched. The CDR3 is CASSLYRDSEQYF. CDR3 nucleotide sequence: TGTGCCAGCAGTTTATATAGGGACAGCGAGCAGTACTTC.

The chain recombines TRBV29-1 with TRBJ1-4; 7 bases map to TRBD1. J was trimmed by 3 bases and V by 7 bases; bases with no gene match: 5. CDR1 and CDR2 (germline): SQVTM, ANQGSEA. This CDR3 region has 13 residues. CDR3 in amino acids: CSASTGANEKLFF. The CDR3 DNA reads as TGCAGCGCCTCAACAGGGGCTAATGAAAAACTGTTTTTT.

The chain has TRBV7-9 and TRBJ1-5, with D hard to call. CDR1 is SEHNR, CDR2 FQNEAQ, per germline (reference sequence). Trimming pared 5 bases from V and 4 bases from J, leaving 6 bases between. The CDR3 is made up of 12 amino acids. CDR3 nucleotide sequence: TGTGCCAGCAGCAGACAAAATCAGCCCCAGCATTTT. This codes for CASSRQNQPQHF. Based on the CDR3 plus reference TRBV7-9 and TRBJ1-5, the full variable domain is DTGVSQNPRHKITKRGQNVTFRCDPISEHNRLYWYRQTLGQGPEFLTYFQNEAQLEKSRLLSDRFSAERPKGSFSTLEIQRTEQGDSAMYLCASSRQNQPQHFGDGTRLSIL.

The J gene is TRBJ2-3, the V gene TRBV30; D is possibly TRBD2 (6 bases). V was trimmed by 5 bases and J by 0 bases, leaving 12 bases between them. The CDR3 is 14 residues long. Germline-derived CDR1 and CDR2 are GTSNPN and SVGIG (reference sequence). This CDR3 is CAWGTGPSTDTQYF. DNA for the CDR3: TGTGCCTGGGGGACTGGACCAAGCACAGATACGCAGTATTTT.

The V call is TRBV19, the J call TRBJ2-3; 7 nucleotides match TRBD1. Losses at the gene ends were 5 bases for V and 0 bases for J; bases not matched to a gene: 8. The CDR3 covers 16 residues. Per the germline V gene, CDR1 is LNHDA and CDR2 is SQIVND (reference sequence). Here the CDR3 DNA reads TGTGCCAGTAGTGACCTGACAGGGCCTAGCACAGATACGCAGTATTTT. Encoded protein: CASSDLTGPSTDTQYF.

The rearrangement links TRBV18 to TRBJ2-6; 7 positions agree with TRBD2. Losses at the gene ends were 2 bases for V and 0 bases for J; bases not matched to a gene: 1. Germline V gene sequence: CDR1 KGHSH, CDR2 LQKENI. CDR3 length equals 16 residues. The CDR3 sequence is CASSPWEGSGANVLTF. The CDR3 coding sequence is TGTGCCAGCTCACCATGGGAGGGCTCTGGGGCCAACGTCCTGACTTTC.

The chain links TRBV7-9 to TRBJ2-1; 10 positions match TRBD2. The V and J ends lost 7 bases and 3 bases, in that order; junction bases with no gene match: 3. The CDR3 is 14 amino acids. Germline V lookup: CDR1 SEHNR, CDR2 FQNEAQ (reference sequence). The CDR3 DNA reads as TGTGCCAGCACTAGCGGGAGAGACTACAATGAGCAGTTCTTC. This gives the protein CASTSGRDYNEQFF.

This clone has only one observation. This sequence joins TRBV2 and TRBJ2-7; 10 nucleotides align to TRBD2. Germline CDR1 reads SNHLY; CDR2 reads FYNNEI. The ends lost 5 bases at V and 7 bases at J; junction bases unmatched: 11. The CDR3 covers 15 residues. The CDR3: CASSNRASGSGEQYF. Written as DNA, the CDR3 is TGTGCCAGCAGTAATCGGGCTAGCGGGAGTGGGGAGCAGTACTTC. Filled out from reference TRBV2 and TRBJ2-7, the complete variable domain reads EPEVTQTPSHQVTQMGQEVILRCVPISNHLYFYWYRQILGQKVEFLVSFYNNEISEKSEIFDDQFSVERPDGSNFTLKIRSTKLEDSAMYFCASSNRASGSGEQYFGPGTRLTVT.

The V gene is TRBV7-8, the J gene TRBJ1-5; D remains unclear. Trimming pared 4 bases from V and 5 bases from J, leaving 9 bases between. This CDR3 is built from 13 residues. Germline V gene lookup returns CDR1 SGHVS and CDR2 FQNEAQ. The CDR3 region is CASSSPVDQPQHF. The CDR3 DNA follows: TGTGCCAGCAGCTCACCAGTGGATCAGCCCCAGCATTTT.

The chain combines TRBV30 with TRBJ1-1; D gene unclear. CDR1 and CDR2 from the germline V gene are GTSNPN and SVGIG (reference sequence). The CDR3 extends over 11 amino acids. The ends were cut back, 0 bases at V and 8 bases at J, with 7 bases in the middle. This CDR3 is CAWSVLGEAFF. Here the CDR3 DNA reads TGTGCCTGGAGTGTACTAGGCGAAGCTTTCTTT.

The chain couples TRBV6-5 to TRBJ2-2; 7 bases line up with TRBD1. The CDR3 length is 15 residues. Germline CDR1 is MNHEY and CDR2 is SVGAGI. Trimming cost V 5 bases and J 4 bases; bases outside gene matches: 7. The CDR3 DNA follows: TGTGCCAGCAGTCCTCCGAGGGGGCCCACCGGGGAGCTGTTTTTT. Encoded protein: CASSPPRGPTGELFF.

Written as DNA, the CDR3 is TGTGCCAGCTTTCGCGGACAGATAGATCGTAATACCCAGTACTTC. Translation gives CASFRGQIDRNTQYF. The chain couples TRBV6-1 to TRBJ2-5, with a tentative D call TRBD1 (6 bases). V was trimmed by 8 bases and J by 8 bases, leaving 24 bases between them. Germline V gene data show CDR1 as MNHNS and CDR2 as SASEGT. This CDR3 has 15 amino acids.

This chain uses TRBV27 with TRBJ2-7; the D gene is possibly TRBD1 (6 bases). The V end was cut by 3 bases, the J end by 4 bases, with 13 bases between. The CDR3 covers 14 residues. CDR1 MNHEY and CDR2 SMNVEV come from the germline V gene (reference sequence). The CDR3 DNA reads TGTGCCAGCAGTTTGGTCCAGGGGTTATACGAGCAGTACTTC. It translates to CASSLVQGLYEQYF.

This clone was counted a single time. At one end, the junction sequence differs from germline, possibly due to a read error. The CDR3, as DNA: TGTGCCAGCATCTTAGGTAGCGGGCTGTACAATGAGCAGTTCTTC. It codes for CASILGSGLYNEQFF. The V and J genes are TRBV7-6 and TRBJ2-1; TRBD2 matches 7 bases. CDR3 length equals 15 residues. Germline lookup yields CDR1 SGHVS and CDR2 FNYEAQ.

V gene TRBV19 combines with J gene TRBJ2-1; D might be TRBD1 (5 bases). The ends were cut back, 2 bases at V and 6 bases at J, with 11 bases in the middle. The CDR3 is 14 amino acids. Per the germline V gene, CDR1 is LNHDA and CDR2 is SQIVND (reference sequence). Written as DNA, the CDR3 is TGTGCCAGTAGTATATCCCAGGGCGGCAATGAGCAGTTCTTC. As protein: CASSISQGGNEQFF.

The chain links TRBV9 to TRBJ1-5; no clear D. The CDR3 runs 13 residues. Germline CDR1 is SGDLS and CDR2 is YYNGEE. Trimming took off 2 bases at V and 0 bases at J, with 3 bases between the two ends. CDR3 region: CASSVNSNQPQHF. DNA for the CDR3: TGTGCCAGCAGCGTCAATAGCAATCAGCCCCAGCATTTT.

This chain uses TRBV2 with TRBJ2-3, with 9 bases matching TRBD2. The CDR3 covers 15 residues. CDR1 SNHLY and CDR2 FYNNEI come from the germline V gene. The junction had 4 bases not matched to a gene; V was cut back by 5 bases and J by 1 base. The CDR3 reads CASSKGGRGTDTQYF. DNA for the CDR3: TGTGCCAGCAGTAAGGGCGGGAGGGGCACAGATACGCAGTATTTT. Full variable domain (outside the CDR3, taken from reference TRBV2 and TRBJ2-3): EPEVTQTPSHQVTQMGQEVILRCVPISNHLYFYWYRQILGQKVEFLVSFYNNEISEKSEIFDDQFSVERPDGSNFTLKIRSTKLEDSAMYFCASSKGGRGTDTQYFGPGTRLTVL.

This chain connects TRBV19 to TRBJ1-1, with 7 nucleotides matching TRBD1. This CDR3 spans 15 amino acids. V shed 1 base and J 1 base; nucleotides not matched to a gene: 3. The germline V gene has CDR1 LNHDA and CDR2 SQIVND (reference sequence). The CDR3 protein is CASSIAPGGNTEAFF. In DNA form, the CDR3 reads TGTGCCAGTAGTATAGCCCCAGGGGGGAACACTGAAGCTTTCTTT.

This sequence joins TRBV7-2 and TRBJ2-5; 8 positions match TRBD1. The CDR3 covers 14 residues. V lost 1 base, J lost 3 bases, and 1 base stayed unmatched. Germline loops: CDR1 SGHTA, CDR2 FQGNSA. CDR3 loop: CASSLVTGEETQYF. CDR3 in DNA: TGTGCCAGCAGCTTAGTGACAGGGGAAGAGACCCAGTACTTC.

V and J are TRBV5-1 and TRBJ2-1; D is possibly TRBD1 (5 bases). The germline V and J ends were trimmed by 0 bases and 0 bases, with 7 bases remaining between them. From germline, CDR1 is SGHRS and CDR2 YFSETQ. The CDR3 contains 15 residues. The CDR3: CASSLEGASYNEQFF. CDR3 in DNA: TGCGCCAGCAGCTTGGAAGGGGCCTCCTACAATGAGCAGTTCTTC.

The chain uses TRBV27 and TRBJ1-1; D perhaps matches TRBD1 (5 bases). The CDR3 length is 13 residues. V was trimmed by 5 bases and J by 1 base, leaving 8 bases between them. CDR1 is MNHEY and CDR2 is SMNVEV in the germline V gene (reference sequence). The CDR3: CASSIDRNTEAFF. In DNA form, the CDR3 reads TGTGCCAGCAGTATAGACAGGAACACTGAAGCTTTCTTT.

This CDR3 reads CASSLSGGNQPQHF. The DNA for the CDR3 is TGTGCCAGCAGCTTATCGGGGGGGAATCAGCCCCAGCATTTT. The V call is TRBV7-8, the J call TRBJ1-5; TRBD1 is a possible D gene (5 bases). CDR1 and CDR2 from the germline V gene are SGHVS and FQNEAQ. Trimming shortened V by 2 bases and J by 4 bases, and 9 bases separated the two germline ends. CDR3 length: 14 residues.

The rearrangement links TRBV28 to TRBJ1-2, with TRBD1 as a possible D gene (6 bases). Trimming shortened V by 8 bases and J by 3 bases, and 13 bases separated the two germline ends. Germline V gives CDR1 MDHEN, CDR2 SYDVKM. This CDR3 is built from 13 residues. CDR3 sequence reads: CASSTRTDYGYTF. The CDR3 coding sequence is TGTGCCAGCTCGACACGGACAGACTATGGCTACACCTTC.

V is TRBV6-1 and J is TRBJ2-2; 7 bases agree with TRBD1. The CDR3 contains 14 residues. J lost 2 bases, V lost 7 bases, and 4 bases had no gene match. The germline CDR1 and CDR2 sequences are MNHNS and SASEGT. Written as DNA, the CDR3 is TGTGCCAGCATTAACAGGGGAAACACCGGGGAGCTGTTTTTT. This translates into CASINRGNTGELFF.